The 9 T cell receptor beta chains in this list originate from one sample, sequenced in a study of OX40 agonist ivuxolimab in advanced cancers. Clones were read by immunoSEQ multiplex PCR, and TCRdb kept only the in-frame ones, dropping some. The sample holds about 61,000 clones, around 93% seen once. The starting material was CD4+ or CD8+ T cells sorted from blood, obtained in a trial of the OX40 agonist ivuxolimab. These receptors were obtained from an adult with an advanced solid tumor such as melanoma, head and neck, liver or kidney cancer.

About this clone: The sample carries other DNA sequences with the same CDR3. The rearrangement links TRBV27 to TRBJ1-5, with 8 positions matching TRBD1. The ends lost 5 bases at V and 4 bases at J; junction bases unmatched: 4. The CDR3 contains 14 residues. CDR1 is MNHEY, CDR2 SMNVEV, per germline (reference sequence). The CDR3 protein is CASSPRQGNQPQHF. Written as DNA, the CDR3 is TGTGCCAGCAGTCCCAGACAGGGGAATCAGCCCCAGCATTTT.

The CDR3, as DNA: TGTGCCAGCAGTTTGGCTTTCACACGACAGCAGCCCCAGCATTTT. Translated, it gives CASSLAFTRQQPQHF. The rearrangement uses TRBV28 and TRBJ1-5, with D tentatively TRBD1 (5 bases). V lost 3 bases and J 7 bases, leaving 16 bases between the germline ends. The CDR3 runs 15 residues. CDR1 is MDHEN and CDR2 is SYDVKM in the germline V gene.

The chain has TRBV4-1 and TRBJ1-3; no definite D call. The CDR3 runs 16 residues. Germline assignment: CDR1 MGHRA and CDR2 YSYEKL. Trimming pared 1 base from V and 0 bases from J, leaving 10 bases between. CDR3 amino acids: CASSQVETVSGNTIYF. CDR3 coding DNA: TGCGCCAGCAGCCAAGTTGAGACGGTCTCTGGAAACACCATATATTTT.

The chain recombines TRBV29-1 with TRBJ1-5; no clear D. This CDR3 is 13 amino acids long. Germline-derived CDR1 and CDR2 are SQVTM and ANQGSEA. V shed 5 bases and J shed 3 bases, with 11 bases lying between them. CDR3 protein: CSVQTGSNQPQHF. CDR3 DNA sequence: TGCAGCGTTCAGACGGGGTCCAATCAGCCCCAGCATTTT.

Here the CDR3 reads CASSLWGSGNTIYF. The CDR3 region has the DNA TGTGCCAGCAGCTTGTGGGGCTCTGGAAACACCATATATTTT. This chain uses TRBV5-8 with TRBJ1-3; D gene uncertain. Germline values: CDR1 SGHTS, CDR2 YDEGEE. The length of the CDR3 is 14 residues. Between the trimmed V and J ends, which lost 1 base and 0 bases, there was a span of 5 bases.

The chain links TRBV10-1 to TRBJ2-1; D could derive from TRBD1 or TRBD2 (5 bases each). The V end lost 1 base, the J end lost 8 bases, and 18 bases lay between the germline ends. This CDR3 spans 16 amino acids. From germline, CDR1 is WNHNN and CDR2 SYGVQD (reference sequence). CDR3 sequence (DNA): TGCGCCAGCAGTGAGTACTGGGACCACCGGGTGTATGAGCAGTTCTTC. Protein sequence: CASSEYWDHRVYEQFF.

The chain links TRBV7-6 to TRBJ2-7; TRBD2 aligns across 10 bases. CDR3 length: 17 amino acids. CDR1 is SGHVS and CDR2 is FNYEAQ in the germline V gene. The V segment lost 3 bases and the J segment 0 bases; nucleotides outside the gene matches: 8. The CDR3 DNA reads TGTGCCAGCAGCTTTTTAGCGGGAGGAATCGGCTCCTACGAGCAGTACGTC. This encodes CASSFLAGGIGSYEQYV.

The CDR3 sequence is CAPIGGSTLNTEAFF. In DNA form, the CDR3 reads TGTGCCCCGATAGGGGGGTCGACCTTAAACACTGAAGCTTTCTTT. The chain uses TRBV30 and TRBJ1-1, with a possible D match to TRBD1 (6 bases). Germline V gene sequence: CDR1 GTSNPN, CDR2 SVGIG (reference sequence). CDR3 size: 15 residues. Trimming took off 8 bases at V and 2 bases at J, with 21 bases between the two ends.

This chain joins TRBV5-6 and TRBJ1-5, with TRBD1 matching 7 bases. Per the germline V gene, CDR1 is SGHDT and CDR2 is YYEEEE. The CDR3 length is 17 residues. V was clipped by 4 bases and J by 0 bases; unmatched bases: 10. The CDR3 DNA follows: TGTGCCAGCAGCGTGGCCGGGACAGATTATAGCAATCAGCCCCAGCATTTT. It is translated as CASSVAGTDYSNQPQHF.